A selection of T cell receptor beta chains follows, all from one sample in a study of early T cells in non-severe SARS-CoV-2 infection. TCRdb itself ran the 5' RACE reads through MiXCR, one entry per CDR3 protein. The sample has more than 25,000 distinct CDR3 sequences, roughly 5% seen once; the top ten hold around 4.3%. Sequencing used whole blood. These receptor sequences come from an adult who was a healthcare worker with PCR-confirmed SARS-CoV-2 infection or an uninfected control (not recorded which). CDR3s include the opening cysteine and the closing phenylalanine or tryptophan. Each record gives: clone size, V gene, D gene, J gene, CDR3 DNA, CDR3 protein. A D gene is named only where the DNA matches it firmly. Some rows have no size entry. The others give once, few or many, or a class for an expanded clone.

size: many; V: TRBV7-2; D: TRBD2; J: TRBJ2-7; DNA: TGTGCCAGCAGCTCCGGGACTAGCGGGGGCTCCTACGAGCAGTACTTC; CDR3: CASSSGTSGGSYEQYF
size: many; V: TRBV5-1; D: TRBD2; J: TRBJ2-1; DNA: TGCGCCAGCAGCTCCCATAGCGGGAGGGGGTACAATGAGCAGTTCTTC; CDR3: CASSSHSGRGYNEQFF
size: few; V: TRBV7-3; D: TRBD2; J: TRBJ2-1; DNA: TGTGCCAGCAGCTTCGGTAGCGGGAAATACAATGAGCAGTTCTTC; CDR3: CASSFGSGKYNEQFF
size: many; V: TRBV3-2; D: -; J: TRBJ2-7; DNA: TGTGCCAGCAGGGGACAGGGCTCCTACGAGCAGTACTTC; CDR3: CASRGQGSYEQYF
size: many; V: TRBV7-2; D: TRBD1; J: TRBJ1-5; DNA: TGTGCCAGCAGCTTGCCAGGGGGAAGGAATCAGCCCCAGCATTTT; CDR3: CASSLPGGRNQPQHF
size: many; V: TRBV7-9; D: TRBD1; J: TRBJ1-5; DNA: TGTGCCAGCAGCTTAGAAGGGACAGCGAATCAGCCCCAGCATTTT; CDR3: CASSLEGTANQPQHF
size: many; V: TRBV20-1; D: TRBD1; J: TRBJ1-6; DNA: TGCAGTGCCCCGATAAGGACAGGGAATTCACCCCTCCACTTT; CDR3: CSAPIRTGNSPLHF
size: many; V: TRBV6-2/TRBV6-3; D: -; J: TRBJ1-4; DNA: TGTGCCAGCAGTCCCGCGGCTACTAATGAAAAACTGTTTTTT; CDR3: CASSPAATNEKLFF
size: -; V: TRBV5-1; D: TRBD2; J: TRBJ2-3; DNA: TGCGCCAGCAGCATATGGACTAGCGGGGCAGATACGCAGTATTTT; CDR3: CASSIWTSGADTQYF
size: many; V: TRBV2; D: TRBD2; J: TRBJ2-1; DNA: TGTGCCAGCAGTGAACGGGGGGTGGAGCAGTTCTTC; CDR3: CASSERGVEQFF
size: many; V: TRBV12-5; D: -; J: TRBJ2-3; DNA: TGTGCTAGTGGTTTGTTAACGGGGGGCACAGATACGCAGTATTTT; CDR3: CASGLLTGGTDTQYF
size: many; V: TRBV10-3; D: TRBD1; J: TRBJ1-1; DNA: TGTGCCATCAGCTTAACAGGGGGCAGGGCTGAAGCTTTCTTT; CDR3: CAISLTGGRAEAFF
size: many; V: TRBV10-2; D: -; J: TRBJ2-7; DNA: TGCGCCAGCAGTGAGCAAGGGGGCTCCTACGAGCAGTACTTC; CDR3: CASSEQGGSYEQYF
size: few; V: TRBV4-3; D: TRBD1; J: TRBJ2-4; DNA: TGCGCCAGCAGCCAAGATACGGGACAGAACATTCAGTACTTC; CDR3: CASSQDTGQNIQYF
size: medium-sized; V: TRBV7-9; D: -; J: TRBJ2-7; DNA: TGTGCCAGCACCACGGACGGTCTTACCTACGAGCAGTACTTC; CDR3: CASTTDGLTYEQYF
size: -; V: TRBV9; D: -; J: TRBJ2-2; DNA: TGTGCCAGCAGCGCCCTAAGGTGGGAGCTGTTTTTT; CDR3: CASSALRWELFF
size: many; V: TRBV20-1; D: TRBD1; J: TRBJ1-2; DNA: TGCAGTGCTAGAGATAACTGGGCAGGGGGTAACTATGGCTACACCTTC; CDR3: CSARDNWAGGNYGYTF
size: many; V: TRBV24-1; D: TRBD1; J: TRBJ2-2; DNA: TGTGCCACCAGTGGCCCGCGGACAGGGGGCATCACCGGGGAGCTGTTTTTT; CDR3: CATSGPRTGGITGELFF
size: medium-sized; V: TRBV5-6; D: TRBD1; J: TRBJ1-2; DNA: TGTGCCAGCAGCACGGGACAGGCGAACCATGGCTACACCTTC; CDR3: CASSTGQANHGYTF
size: many; V: TRBV27; D: -; J: TRBJ2-3; DNA: TGTGCCAGCAGCGAAAGAGGCGGGGTCGTACCGGATACGCAGTATTTT; CDR3: CASSERGGVVPDTQYF
size: -; V: TRBV6-1; D: TRBD1; J: TRBJ2-3; DNA: TGTGCCAGCAGTGTCCGCAGGGGACAGGGGGCGGATACGCAGTATTTT; CDR3: CASSVRRGQGADTQYF
size: many; V: TRBV5-1; D: TRBD1; J: TRBJ2-3; DNA: TGCGCCAGCAGCGGGACAGGGGTGGATACGCAGTATTTT; CDR3: CASSGTGVDTQYF
size: many; V: TRBV6-6; D: -; J: TRBJ2-7; DNA: TGTGCCAGCAGTTACCCGTCAGGGATCGAGGGCTCCTACGAGCAGTACTTC; CDR3: CASSYPSGIEGSYEQYF
size: -; V: TRBV7-9; D: -; J: TRBJ1-6; DNA: TGTGCCAGCAGCTTAGTCTTAAATTCACCCCTCCACTTT; CDR3: CASSLVLNSPLHF
size: few; V: TRBV5-1; D: TRBD1; J: TRBJ1-1; DNA: TGCGCCAGCAGTCAGGACAGGCAAACTGAAGCTTTCTTT; CDR3: CASSQDRQTEAFF
size: -; V: TRBV20-1; D: -; J: TRBJ2-1; DNA: TGCAGTGCTTTAGAGCGACTAGAAGAGTTCTTC; CDR3: CSALERLEEFF